This TCR beta chain was captured in a study of cytomegalovirus exposure and HLA in healthy donors. Study context: Under 85% of 300 to 450 genotyped donors fell in the Caucasian-associated ancestry cluster.

As concerns this clone: The antigen remains undetermined.

Donors consisted of healthy bone marrow donors. The PCR used 60 Vbeta and 13 Jbeta primers. Assay used: immunoSEQ multiplex PCR; TCRdb lists only in-frame clones, some missing. Of 200,000 to 250,000 clones in the sample, about 89% are singletons; the top ten hold over 0.95%. Points from the study as a whole: DRB1 had the most TCR associations and HLA-C the fewest, a later analysis found, with rates varying by HLA locus. TCR beta V- and J-gene trimming was later associated with a missense DCLRE1C variant.

The germline V and J ends were trimmed by 9 bases and 0 bases, with 9 bases remaining between them. CDR1 and CDR2 (germline): MNHNY, SVGAGI (reference sequence). The CDR3 spans 13 residues. Sequencing was carried out using PBMCs. This TCR was recovered from a woman aged 18-35 years in good health and CMV-seronegative. The chain links TRBV6-6 to TRBJ1-3; D gene ambiguous. CDR3 DNA sequence: TGTGCCAGTAGAGAGCACTCTGGAAACACCATATATTTT. This encodes CASREHSGNTIYF.